These 20 T cell receptor beta chains were sequenced from one sample in a study of shared clonotypes between healthy human individuals. The data were produced by immunoSEQ multiplex PCR, yet TCRdb's version contains in-frame clones alone and is incomplete. The sample records around 720,000 clones, around four fifths being singletons. Sequencing used memory CD4+ T cells sorted from blood. The subset denotes: CD45RA-negative fraction. The origin of the receptors is a woman in her 30s in good health.

CDR3 nucleotides: TGTGCCAGCTCACCAACTAGCGGGAGGTCACAGTTCTTC. It codes for CASSPTSGRSQFF. V is TRBV18 and J is TRBJ2-1, with 12 bases identical to TRBD2. Per the germline V gene, CDR1 is KGHSH and CDR2 is LQKENI. The length of the CDR3 is 13 residues. V lost 2 bases, J lost 13 bases, and 3 bases stayed unmatched.

This sequence joins TRBV7-2 and TRBJ2-1, with 9 bases fitting TRBD2. Losses at the gene ends were 3 bases for V and 6 bases for J; bases not matched to a gene: 9. CDR1 and CDR2 from the germline V gene are SGHTA and FQGNSA. The CDR3 runs 16 residues. CDR3 sequence: CASSFSGGRAGNEQFF. Written as DNA, the CDR3 is TGTGCCAGCAGCTTCTCGGGCGGGAGGGCCGGCAATGAGCAGTTCTTC.

The chain employs TRBV7-2 and TRBJ2-2, with TRBD2 matching over 8 bases. There are 16 residues in the CDR3. Germline V gene lookup returns CDR1 SGHTA and CDR2 FQGNSA. The V segment lost 4 bases and the J segment 5 bases; nucleotides outside the gene matches: 9. This chain's CDR3 is CASSYPSGSRTGELFF. The CDR3 DNA reads as TGTGCCAGCAGCTACCCCAGCGGGAGCCGTACCGGGGAGCTGTTTTTT.

In its sample, this clone was seen a few times. This same CDR3 is encoded by further DNA sequences in the sample. This chain joins TRBV7-2 and TRBJ1-1; D is undetermined. The CDR3 runs 13 residues. The V gene lost 5 bases and the J gene lost 0 bases, with 7 bases spanning the gap. The germline V gene has CDR1 SGHTA and CDR2 FQGNSA. The CDR3 is CASSPYLNTEAFF. CDR3 in DNA: TGTGCCAGCAGCCCGTATTTGAACACTGAAGCTTTCTTT.

This clone was seen at least ten times. This sequence joins TRBV5-1 and TRBJ2-1; possibly TRBD1 or TRBD2 for D (6 bases each). The CDR3 consists of 14 residues. CDR1 is SGHRS and CDR2 is YFSETQ in the germline V gene. Trimming took off 4 bases at V and 7 bases at J, with 15 bases between the two ends. The CDR3 coding sequence is TGCGCCAGCAGCAGGGGGGACTCCGGGAATGAGCAGTTCTTC. Encoded protein: CASSRGDSGNEQFF.

This sequence joins TRBV6-6 and TRBJ1-2; D is possibly TRBD1 (6 bases). The CDR3 covers 12 residues. Trimming removed 6 bases from V and 8 bases from J, with 13 bases in between. Per germline, CDR1 MNHNY and CDR2 SVGAGI (reference sequence). The CDR3 DNA reads TGTGCCAGCAGAGAGAAGGGGGGCGGCTACACCTTC. Translated: CASREKGGGYTF.

A note on this clone: This sample also contains other DNA sequences that code for the same CDR3. The rearrangement links TRBV5-1 to TRBJ2-1; D remains unclear. This CDR3 is built from 15 residues. The V end was cut by 2 bases, the J end by 0 bases, with 9 bases between. The germline CDR1 and CDR2 sequences are SGHRS and YFSETQ. The CDR3 loop is CASSFSVSSYNEQFF. The CDR3 nucleotides read TGCGCCAGCAGCTTCAGTGTCAGCTCCTACAATGAGCAGTTCTTC.

The V call is TRBV28, the J call TRBJ1-5, with a weak D call TRBD1 (5 bases). The V gene lost 6 bases and the J gene lost 2 bases, with 14 bases spanning the gap. This CDR3 has 15 amino acids. Germline V gene data show CDR1 as MDHEN and CDR2 as SYDVKM. CDR3: CASSGMGEGNQPQHF. Written as DNA, the CDR3 is TGTGCCAGCAGCGGAATGGGGGAGGGCAATCAGCCCCAGCATTTT.

V gene TRBV11-1 combines with J gene TRBJ2-7; 7 positions match TRBD1. Looked up from germline, CDR1 is SGHAT and CDR2 is FQDESV (reference sequence). This CDR3 contains 15 residues. The V gene end was trimmed by 2 bases and the J gene end by 7 bases; junction bases not matched to a gene: 11. The CDR3 region has the DNA TGTGCCAGCAGCTTATTCGGGGACAGTGTGAGGGAGCAGTACTTC. Translated: CASSLFGDSVREQYF.

This clone appeared a single time. The V call is TRBV4-1, the J call TRBJ2-5; D may match TRBD1 or TRBD2 (6 bases each). This CDR3 has 15 amino acids. Trimming stripped 0 bases from V and 7 bases from J, with 15 bases between. Germline loops: CDR1 MGHRA, CDR2 YSYEKL. The CDR3: CASSQDPGRGGTQYF. CDR3 in DNA: TGCGCCAGCAGCCAAGATCCCGGGAGAGGGGGGACCCAGTACTTC.

The chain employs TRBV6-1 and TRBJ2-1; 10 bases match TRBD2. J was trimmed by 9 bases and V by 5 bases; bases with no gene match: 7. Germline assignment: CDR1 MNHNS and CDR2 SASEGT. The CDR3 length is 14 residues. Here the CDR3 DNA reads TGTGCCAGCAGTTCTAGCGGGAGCGGCTTTGAGCAGTTCTTC. Translating gives CASSSSGSGFEQFF.

V usage is TRBV2 and J usage is TRBJ2-7; D gene unclear. The CDR3 extends over 14 amino acids. The germline V and J ends were trimmed by 7 bases and 6 bases, with 19 bases remaining between them. Germline CDR1 and CDR2: SNHLY and FYNNEI. CDR3 region: CASKRDLIMSEQYF. The DNA of the CDR3 is TGTGCCAGCAAAAGAGACCTGATAATGAGCGAGCAGTACTTC.

In the case of this clone: This sequence may be a read error, since a much larger clone differs from it by one base. CDR3 nucleotide sequence: TGTGCCAGCAGTATTACAGATACGCAGTATTTT. Encoded protein: CASSITDTQYF. The chain has TRBV2 and TRBJ2-3; no definite D call. CDR1 SNHLY and CDR2 FYNNEI come from the germline V gene. This CDR3 region has 11 residues. Trimming removed 5 bases from V and 3 bases from J, with 3 bases in between.

This chain connects TRBV5-1 to TRBJ2-3; the match to TRBD2 covers 9 bases. This CDR3 spans 18 amino acids. CDR1 and CDR2 from the germline V gene are SGHRS and YFSETQ. The V and J ends lost 3 bases and 0 bases, in that order; junction bases with no gene match: 11. CDR3 bases: TGCGCCAGCAGCTCTGCCCTACTAGCGGGCTATAGCACAGATACGCAGTATTTT. Its protein product is CASSSALLAGYSTDTQYF.

The chain has TRBV7-2 and TRBJ2-5; 8 nucleotides line up with TRBD2. The V gene end was trimmed by 5 bases and the J gene end by 3 bases; junction bases not matched to a gene: 11. The length of the CDR3 is 16 residues. Germline loops: CDR1 SGHTA, CDR2 FQGNSA. The chain's CDR3 is CASSPTSGGREETQYF. The CDR3 DNA reads TGTGCCAGCAGCCCGACCTCGGGGGGGCGGGAAGAGACCCAGTACTTC.

The chain couples TRBV11-2 to TRBJ1-4; D unclear. Trimming took off 5 bases at V and 4 bases at J, with 14 bases between the two ends. CDR3 length: 15 residues. CDR1 and CDR2 (germline): SGHAT, FQNNGV. The CDR3 is CASSLRRKYNEKLFF. The CDR3 region has the DNA TGTGCCAGCAGCCTTCGACGGAAATATAATGAAAAACTGTTTTTT.

J is TRBJ2-7 and V is TRBV6-4; 8 bases agree with TRBD2. Germline assignment: CDR1 MRHNA and CDR2 SNTAGT. The CDR3 is 18 residues long. V dropped 0 bases and J dropped 5; count of bases not matched to a gene: 15. The DNA of the CDR3 is TGTGCCAGCAGTGACTCGTACCGGGAGGGGCCACTAGCCCACGAGCAGTACTTC. Protein sequence: CASSDSYREGPLAHEQYF.

This sequence joins TRBV5-1 and TRBJ2-1, with D possibly being TRBD2 (6 bases). CDR1 and CDR2 (germline): SGHRS, YFSETQ. The CDR3 contains 15 residues. Trimming left V 3 bases short and J 4 bases short, with 14 bases between. The CDR3 protein is CASSSGTLLYNEQFF. The CDR3 region has the DNA TGCGCCAGCAGCTCCGGGACTCTACTATACAATGAGCAGTTCTTC.

This clone appeared a few times. This chain joins TRBV2 and TRBJ1-1; tentatively, D is TRBD1 (5 bases). The germline gives CDR1 SNHLY, CDR2 FYNNEI. V lost 4 bases and J lost 4, with 7 bases in between. The CDR3 has 12 residues. CDR3 sequence (DNA): TGTGCCAGCAGTGCAGGGTTCACTGAAGCTTTCTTT. It codes for CASSAGFTEAFF.

The chain employs TRBV4-1 and TRBJ2-3; D may be TRBD1 or TRBD2 (7 bases each). V dropped 3 bases and J dropped 1 base, with 17 bases sitting between them. There are 17 residues in the CDR3. The V gene's germline CDR1 is MGHRA and CDR2 YSYEKL. The CDR3 here is CASSQADPGGGTDTQYF. The CDR3 DNA follows: TGCGCCAGCAGCCAGGCTGACCCAGGGGGGGGCACAGATACGCAGTATTTT.